This T cell receptor beta chain was recovered during a study of cytomegalovirus exposure and HLA in healthy donors. This clone occurred a few times. In the PCR, 60 Vbeta and 13 Jbeta primers were used. The table came from immunoSEQ multiplex PCR; TCRdb's copy has only in-frame clones and leaves some out. Of roughly 110,000 clones listed, roughly 70% are singletons. Per germline, CDR1 SQVTM and CDR2 ANQGSEA. This CDR3 has 14 amino acids. With V trimmed by 3 bases and J by 5 bases, 6 bases remained unmatched. Sample: PBMCs. This chain uses TRBV29-1 with TRBJ2-3; 9 bases map to TRBD2. This TCR derives from a woman aged 40 to 50 in good health and CMV-seropositive. CDR3 nucleotide sequence: TGCAGCGTTGATATTAGCGGGGGTATAGATACGCAGTATTTT. As protein: CSVDISGGIDTQYF.